Sequencing of this T cell receptor (beta chain) was carried out in a study of CD8 T cells in ankylosing spondylitis. General study results and limits: Disease-associated clones were reportedly significantly overrepresented in matched ankylosing spondylitis synovial fluid. Clones linked with disease were CD8+ and fairly uncommon in the peripheral blood. Blood of patients with ankylosing spondylitis appeared to be characterized by a TCR beta motif of eight highly homologous variants. A subset of motif variants has previously been described in the synovial fluid and blood of reactive arthritis.

The CDR3 loop spans 17 amino acids. V gave up 2 bases and J gave up 7 bases, with 23 bases separating them. Looked up from germline, CDR1 is LGHNA and CDR2 is YNFKEQ. Many counts were recorded for this clonotype. Its antigen is not identified. Making use of molecular barcodes, quantitative 5'-RACE generated TCR beta libraries. In TCRdb, the 5' RACE reads were re-called with MiXCR into one record per CDR3 protein. The repertoire includes approximately 300,000 distinct CDR3 sequences, roughly 8% of them detected once, and more than 14% sits in the top ten. This clonotype originated in a male donor with ankylosing spondylitis. The source material was blood, either unsorted or a sorted T cell fraction (not recorded which). This chain connects TRBV4-2 to TRBJ1-2, with D maybe TRBD1 (5 bases). CDR3 coding DNA: TGTGCCAGCAGCCAACCGAGAAACGACAGACGCGGCGGTGGCTACACCTTC. Translation: CASSQPRNDRRGGGYTF.